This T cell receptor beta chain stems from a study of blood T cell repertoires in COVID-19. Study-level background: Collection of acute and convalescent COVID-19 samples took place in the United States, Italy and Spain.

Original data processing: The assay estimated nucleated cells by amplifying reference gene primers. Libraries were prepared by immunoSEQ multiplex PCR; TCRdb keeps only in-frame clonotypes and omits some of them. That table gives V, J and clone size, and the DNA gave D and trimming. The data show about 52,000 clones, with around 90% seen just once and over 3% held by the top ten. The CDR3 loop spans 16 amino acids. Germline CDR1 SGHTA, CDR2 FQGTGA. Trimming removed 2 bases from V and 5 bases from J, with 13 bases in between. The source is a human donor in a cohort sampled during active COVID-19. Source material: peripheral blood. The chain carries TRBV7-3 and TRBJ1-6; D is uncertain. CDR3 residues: CASSLLGVGNNSPLHF. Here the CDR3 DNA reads TGTGCCAGCAGCTTATTGGGCGTCGGGAATAATTCACCCCTCCACTTT.